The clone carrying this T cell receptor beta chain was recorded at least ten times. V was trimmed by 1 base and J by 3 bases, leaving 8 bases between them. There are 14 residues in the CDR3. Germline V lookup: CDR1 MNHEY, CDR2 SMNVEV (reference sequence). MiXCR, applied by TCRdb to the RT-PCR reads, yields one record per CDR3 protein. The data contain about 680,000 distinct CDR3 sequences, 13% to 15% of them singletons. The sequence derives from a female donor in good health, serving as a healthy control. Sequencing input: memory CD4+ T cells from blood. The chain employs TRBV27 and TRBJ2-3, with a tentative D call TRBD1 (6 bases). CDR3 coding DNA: TGTGCCAGCAGTTTATTGCAGGGGACAGATACGCAGTATTTT. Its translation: CASSLLQGTDTQYF.